This T cell receptor beta chain is from a study of cytomegalovirus exposure and HLA in healthy donors. V was clipped by 5 bases and J by 7 bases, with 20 bases between them. The germline V gene encodes CDR1 SQVTM and CDR2 ANQGSEA. The CDR3 consists of 14 residues. The primer mix had 60 Vbeta and 13 Jbeta primers. This table comes from immunoSEQ multiplex PCR, and its TCRdb copy is limited to in-frame clones, with some not included. The data hold approximately 130,000 clones, with roughly four fifths observed a single time. Sequencing used PBMCs. The source is a man younger than 40 in good health and CMV-seronegative. The J gene is TRBJ1-1, the V gene TRBV29-1, with a tentative D call TRBD1 (5 bases). The CDR3 DNA reads TGCAGCGTTCTTACAGGCGGGGGGTCCTTTGAAGCTTTCTTT. Translation: CSVLTGGGSFEAFF.